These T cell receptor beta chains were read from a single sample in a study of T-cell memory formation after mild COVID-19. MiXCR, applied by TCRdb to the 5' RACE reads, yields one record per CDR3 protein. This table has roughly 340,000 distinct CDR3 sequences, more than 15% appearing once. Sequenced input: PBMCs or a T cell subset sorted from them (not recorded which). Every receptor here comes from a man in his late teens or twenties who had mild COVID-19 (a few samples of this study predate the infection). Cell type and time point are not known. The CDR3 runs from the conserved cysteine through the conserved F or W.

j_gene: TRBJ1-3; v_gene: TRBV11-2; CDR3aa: CASSIARSGNTIYF
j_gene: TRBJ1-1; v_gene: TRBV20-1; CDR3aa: CSAKNRLSEAFF
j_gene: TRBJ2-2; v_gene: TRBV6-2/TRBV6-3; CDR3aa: CASRLGQGNAGELFF
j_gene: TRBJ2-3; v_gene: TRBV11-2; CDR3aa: CASSLGGGQGATDTQYF
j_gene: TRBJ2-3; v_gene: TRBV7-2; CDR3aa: CASSSWRGTDTQYF
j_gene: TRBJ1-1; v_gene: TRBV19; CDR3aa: CASNLQGSGWNTEAFF
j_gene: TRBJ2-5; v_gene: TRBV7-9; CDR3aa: CASSPLRGGLETQYF
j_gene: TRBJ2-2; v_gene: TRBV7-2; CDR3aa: CASSQRSGDTGELFF
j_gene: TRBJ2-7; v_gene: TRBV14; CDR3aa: CASSSTFKQGLSYEQYF
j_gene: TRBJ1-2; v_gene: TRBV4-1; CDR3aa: CASSQAGQDRYRPGYTF
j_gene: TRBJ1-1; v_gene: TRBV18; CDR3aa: CASSRQQGEVTEAFF
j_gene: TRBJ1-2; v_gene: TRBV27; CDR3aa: CASSYNRGRNYGYTF
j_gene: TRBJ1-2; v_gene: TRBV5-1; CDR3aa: CASTELGTDYGYTF
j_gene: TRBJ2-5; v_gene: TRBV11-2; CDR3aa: CASSPLAGVQETQYF
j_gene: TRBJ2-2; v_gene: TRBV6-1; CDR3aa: CASSDLAGELFF
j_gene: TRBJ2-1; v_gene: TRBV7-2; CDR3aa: CASSPDRGSYNEQFF
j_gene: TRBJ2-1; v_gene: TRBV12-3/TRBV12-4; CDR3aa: CASSPGFNNEQFF
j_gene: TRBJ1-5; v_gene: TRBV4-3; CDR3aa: CASSQDRGNQPQHF
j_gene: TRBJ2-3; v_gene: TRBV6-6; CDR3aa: CASSLGQGKVVDTQYF
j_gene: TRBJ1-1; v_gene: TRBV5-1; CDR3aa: CASSWGSDTEAFF
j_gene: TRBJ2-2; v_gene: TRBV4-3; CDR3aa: CASSPGGGRTGELFF
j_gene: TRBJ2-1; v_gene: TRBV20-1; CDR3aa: CSASGGAYNEQFF
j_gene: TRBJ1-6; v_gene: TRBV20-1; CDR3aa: CSARDDRGASPLHF
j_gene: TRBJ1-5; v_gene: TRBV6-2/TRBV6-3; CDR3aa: CASSYLWGTYNQPQHF
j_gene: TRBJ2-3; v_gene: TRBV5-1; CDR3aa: CASSLQGADTQYF
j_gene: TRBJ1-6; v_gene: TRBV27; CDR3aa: CASWHVGRANSPLHF
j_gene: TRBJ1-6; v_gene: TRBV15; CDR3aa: CATSRQEGSPLHF
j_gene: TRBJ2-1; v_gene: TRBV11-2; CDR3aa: CASSTRPSGGAWVNEQFF
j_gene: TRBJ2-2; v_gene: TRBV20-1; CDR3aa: CSARSGTSRGGELFF
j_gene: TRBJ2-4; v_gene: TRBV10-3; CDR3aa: CAISDGQGAAKNIQYF
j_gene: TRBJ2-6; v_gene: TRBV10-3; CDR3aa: CAISESSGGAAGANVLTF
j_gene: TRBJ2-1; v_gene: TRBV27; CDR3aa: CASSTRGGRRTYNEQFF
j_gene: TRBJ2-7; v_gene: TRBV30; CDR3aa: CAWSVLRGEQYF
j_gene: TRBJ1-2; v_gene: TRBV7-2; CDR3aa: CASRRTENYGYTF
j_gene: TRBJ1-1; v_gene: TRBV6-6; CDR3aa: CASSYVRDTEAFF
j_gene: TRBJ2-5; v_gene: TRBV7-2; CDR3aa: CASSTQGIAETQYF
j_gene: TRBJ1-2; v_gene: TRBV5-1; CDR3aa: CASSLSQGIDGYTF
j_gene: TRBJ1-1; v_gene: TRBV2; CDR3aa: CASQRNGHLGPEAFF
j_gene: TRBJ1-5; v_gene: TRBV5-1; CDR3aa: CASSLVDRGQSNQPQHF
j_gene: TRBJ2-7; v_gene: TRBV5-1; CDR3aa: CASSFLGLAEYEQYF
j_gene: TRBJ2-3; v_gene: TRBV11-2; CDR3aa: CASSLDSGASTDTQYF
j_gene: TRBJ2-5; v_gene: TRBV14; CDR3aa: CASSSQGPTQYF
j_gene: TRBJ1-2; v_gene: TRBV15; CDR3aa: CATSNRTGGPSTF
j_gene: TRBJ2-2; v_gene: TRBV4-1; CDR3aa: CASSLTRGTGELFF
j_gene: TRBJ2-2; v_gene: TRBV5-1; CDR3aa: CASTRGGITAGGELFF
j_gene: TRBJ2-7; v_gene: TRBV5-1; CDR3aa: CASRSTGGTGEQYF
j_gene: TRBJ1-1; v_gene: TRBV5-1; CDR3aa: CASTDRANTEAFF
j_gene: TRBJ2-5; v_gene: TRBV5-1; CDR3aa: CASSLAGAVQETQYF
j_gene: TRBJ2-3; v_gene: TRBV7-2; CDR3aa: CASSFTRASPGGGTQYF
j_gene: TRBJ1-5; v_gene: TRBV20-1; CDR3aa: CSAPKGGLGQPQHF